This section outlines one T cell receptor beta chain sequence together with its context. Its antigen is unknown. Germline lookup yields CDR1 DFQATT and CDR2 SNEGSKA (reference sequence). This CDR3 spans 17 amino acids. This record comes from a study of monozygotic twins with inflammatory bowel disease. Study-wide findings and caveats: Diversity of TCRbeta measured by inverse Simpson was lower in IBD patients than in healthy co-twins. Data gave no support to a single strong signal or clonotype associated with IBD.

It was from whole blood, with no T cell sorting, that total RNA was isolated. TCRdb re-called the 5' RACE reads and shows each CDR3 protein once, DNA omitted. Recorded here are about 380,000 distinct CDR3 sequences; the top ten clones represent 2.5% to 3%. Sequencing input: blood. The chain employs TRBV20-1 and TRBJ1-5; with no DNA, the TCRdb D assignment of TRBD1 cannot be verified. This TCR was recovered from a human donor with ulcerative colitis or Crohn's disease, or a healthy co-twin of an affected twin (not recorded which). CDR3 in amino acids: CSAKRDWGINSNQPQHF.